In this sample, the clone carrying this TCR beta chain turned up many times. The source of the sample is a study of spatial heterogeneity in lung cancer. Study background: The library had UMIs, and each TCR and UMI pair averaged more than ten raw reads.

The germline gives CDR1 SGDLS, CDR2 YYNGEE. V was pared by 4 bases and J by 0 bases, with 8 bases between. This CDR3 is built from 14 residues. Documented time point: sample taken at primary tumor resection. Tumor, nontumor lung or frozen PBMC supplied whole RNA that was sequenced unsorted. MiXCR, run by TCRdb on the 5' RACE reads, gives a single entry per CDR3 protein. The table records 35,000 to 45,000 distinct CDR3 sequences, roughly 5.2% of them present only once. This material consisted of PBMCs, taken at surgery. This TCR was sampled from a female donor with early-stage non-small cell lung cancer. V is TRBV9 and J is TRBJ1-3; D is perhaps TRBD1 (6 bases). CDR3 loop: CASSTGHSGNTIYF. CDR3 bases: TGTGCCAGCAGCACAGGGCACTCTGGAAACACCATATATTTT.